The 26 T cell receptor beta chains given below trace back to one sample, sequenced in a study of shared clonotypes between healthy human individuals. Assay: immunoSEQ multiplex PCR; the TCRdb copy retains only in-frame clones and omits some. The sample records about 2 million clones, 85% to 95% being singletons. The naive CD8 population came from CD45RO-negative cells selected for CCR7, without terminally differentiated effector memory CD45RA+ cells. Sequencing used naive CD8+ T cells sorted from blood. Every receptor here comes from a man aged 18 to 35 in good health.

The CDR3 region is CASRVGGSYGYTF. CDR3 nucleotide sequence: TGTGCCAGCAGGGTGGGGGGCAGCTATGGCTACACCTTC. The V gene is TRBV5-6, the J gene TRBJ1-2; TRBD1 is a possible D gene (6 bases). The CDR3 contains 13 residues. V dropped 5 bases and J dropped 4 bases, with 12 bases sitting between them. Germline V CDR1 and CDR2: SGHDT, YYEEEE.

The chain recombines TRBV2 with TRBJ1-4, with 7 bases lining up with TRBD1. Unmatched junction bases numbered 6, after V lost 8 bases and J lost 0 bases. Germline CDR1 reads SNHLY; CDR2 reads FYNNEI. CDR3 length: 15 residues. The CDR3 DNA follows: TGTGCCAGCCTTGGGACAGCCGCAACTAATGAAAAACTGTTTTTT. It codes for CASLGTAATNEKLFF.

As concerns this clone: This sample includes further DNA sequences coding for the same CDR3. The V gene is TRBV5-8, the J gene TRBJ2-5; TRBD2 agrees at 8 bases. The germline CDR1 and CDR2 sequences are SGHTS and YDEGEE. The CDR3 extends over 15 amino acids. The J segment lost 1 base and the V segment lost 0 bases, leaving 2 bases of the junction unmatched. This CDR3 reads CASSLGTSGQETQYF. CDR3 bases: TGTGCCAGCAGCTTGGGTACTAGCGGCCAAGAGACCCAGTACTTC.

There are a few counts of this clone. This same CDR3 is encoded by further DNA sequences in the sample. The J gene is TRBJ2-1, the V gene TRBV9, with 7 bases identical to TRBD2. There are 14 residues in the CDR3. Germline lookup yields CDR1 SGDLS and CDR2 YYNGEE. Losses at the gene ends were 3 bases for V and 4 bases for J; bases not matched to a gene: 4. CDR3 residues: CASSGGLPYNEQFF. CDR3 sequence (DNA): TGTGCCAGCAGCGGGGGACTACCGTACAATGAGCAGTTCTTC.

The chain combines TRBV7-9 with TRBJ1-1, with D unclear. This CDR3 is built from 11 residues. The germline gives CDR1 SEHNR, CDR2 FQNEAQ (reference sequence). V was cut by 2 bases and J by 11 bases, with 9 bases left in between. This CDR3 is CASSLLPLAFF. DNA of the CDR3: TGTGCCAGCAGCTTACTACCGCTTGCTTTCTTT.

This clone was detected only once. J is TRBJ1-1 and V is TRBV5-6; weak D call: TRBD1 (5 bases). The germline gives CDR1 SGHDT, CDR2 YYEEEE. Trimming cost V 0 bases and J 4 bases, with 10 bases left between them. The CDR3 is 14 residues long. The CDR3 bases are TGTGCCAGCAGCTTGGTAGGGGTGGGCACTGAAGCTTTCTTT. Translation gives CASSLVGVGTEAFF. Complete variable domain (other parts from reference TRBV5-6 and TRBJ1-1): DAGVTQSPTHLIKTRGQQVTLRCSPKSGHDTVSWYQQALGQGPQFIFQYYEEEERQRGNFPDRFSGHQFPNYSSELNVNALLLGDSALYLCASSLVGVGTEAFFGQGTRLTVV.

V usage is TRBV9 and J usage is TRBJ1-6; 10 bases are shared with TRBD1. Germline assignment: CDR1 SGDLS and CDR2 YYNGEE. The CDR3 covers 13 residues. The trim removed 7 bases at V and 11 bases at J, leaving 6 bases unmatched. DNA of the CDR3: TGTGCCAGCGGACAGGGGGACCGTACACCCCTCCACTTT. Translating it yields CASGQGDRTPLHF.

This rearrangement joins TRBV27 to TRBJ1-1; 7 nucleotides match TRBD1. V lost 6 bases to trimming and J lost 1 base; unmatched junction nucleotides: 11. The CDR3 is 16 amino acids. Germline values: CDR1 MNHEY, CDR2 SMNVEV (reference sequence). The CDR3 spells CASSPVRGRPNTEAFF. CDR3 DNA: TGTGCCAGCAGCCCAGTAAGGGGGCGCCCGAACACTGAAGCTTTCTTT.

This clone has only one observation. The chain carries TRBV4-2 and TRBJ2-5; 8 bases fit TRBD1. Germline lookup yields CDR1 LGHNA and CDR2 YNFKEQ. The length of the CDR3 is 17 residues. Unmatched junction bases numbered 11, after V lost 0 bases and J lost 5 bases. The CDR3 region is CASSQEFSWTGRETQYF. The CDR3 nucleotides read TGTGCCAGCAGCCAAGAGTTTTCTTGGACAGGGAGGGAGACCCAGTACTTC.

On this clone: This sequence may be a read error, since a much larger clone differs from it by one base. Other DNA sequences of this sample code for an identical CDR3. The chain's CDR3 is CASSVRGNTEAFF. CDR3 sequence (DNA): TGTGCCAGCAGCGTACGGGGAAACACTGAAGCTTTCTTT. This rearrangement joins TRBV9 to TRBJ1-1; the D is unclear. V lost 1 base to trimming and J lost 2 bases, with 6 bases between them. The CDR3 contains 13 residues. The V gene's germline CDR1 is SGDLS and CDR2 YYNGEE.

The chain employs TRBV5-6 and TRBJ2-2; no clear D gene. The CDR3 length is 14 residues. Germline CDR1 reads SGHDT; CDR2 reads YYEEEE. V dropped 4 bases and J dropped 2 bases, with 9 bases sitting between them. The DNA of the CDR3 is TGTGCCAGCAGCCCGGACGGAAACACCGGGGAGCTGTTTTTT. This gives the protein CASSPDGNTGELFF. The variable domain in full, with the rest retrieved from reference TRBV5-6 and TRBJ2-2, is DAGVTQSPTHLIKTRGQQVTLRCSPKSGHDTVSWYQQALGQGPQFIFQYYEEEERQRGNFPDRFSGHQFPNYSSELNVNALLLGDSALYLCASSPDGNTGELFFGEGSRLTVL.

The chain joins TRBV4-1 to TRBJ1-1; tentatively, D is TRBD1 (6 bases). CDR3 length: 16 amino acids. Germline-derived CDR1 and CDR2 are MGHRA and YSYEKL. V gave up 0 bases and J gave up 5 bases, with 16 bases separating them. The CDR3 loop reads CASSQDPWGARTEAFF. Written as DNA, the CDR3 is TGCGCCAGCAGCCAAGATCCTTGGGGGGCAAGGACTGAAGCTTTCTTT.

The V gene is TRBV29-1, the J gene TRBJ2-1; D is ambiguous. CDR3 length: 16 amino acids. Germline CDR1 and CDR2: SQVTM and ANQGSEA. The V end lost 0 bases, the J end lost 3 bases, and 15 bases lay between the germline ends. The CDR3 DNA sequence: TGCAGCGTTGAAGAACCCCGGGTCACGTACTACAATGAGCAGTTCTTC. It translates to CSVEEPRVTYYNEQFF.

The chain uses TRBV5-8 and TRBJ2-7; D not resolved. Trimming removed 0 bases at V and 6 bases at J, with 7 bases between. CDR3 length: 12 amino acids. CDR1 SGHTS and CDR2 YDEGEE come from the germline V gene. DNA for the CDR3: TGTGCCAGCAGCTTGGGTCCGGTCGAGCAGTACTTC. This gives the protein CASSLGPVEQYF.

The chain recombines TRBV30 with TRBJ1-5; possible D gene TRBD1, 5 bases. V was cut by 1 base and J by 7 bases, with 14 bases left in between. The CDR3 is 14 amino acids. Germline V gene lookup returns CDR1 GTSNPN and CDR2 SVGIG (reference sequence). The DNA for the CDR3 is TGTGCCTGGAGTGATATGGGGCTGGGGCAGCCCCAGCATTTT. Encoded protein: CAWSDMGLGQPQHF.

The CDR3 DNA is TGTGCCAGTAGTATTTTGGGGGAGGAGCAGTACTTC. Its translation: CASSILGEEQYF. The chain recombines TRBV19 with TRBJ2-7, with D perhaps being TRBD1 or TRBD2 (5 bases each). This CDR3 has 12 residues. V was trimmed by 3 bases and J by 7 bases, leaving 10 bases between them. CDR1 and CDR2 (germline): LNHDA, SQIVND (reference sequence).

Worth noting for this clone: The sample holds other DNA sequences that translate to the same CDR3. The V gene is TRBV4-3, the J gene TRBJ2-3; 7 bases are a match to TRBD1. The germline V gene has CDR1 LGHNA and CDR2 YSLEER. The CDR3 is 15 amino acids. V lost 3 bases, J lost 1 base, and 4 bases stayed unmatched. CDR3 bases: TGCGCCAGCAGCCAGGCAGGGGGTGGCACAGATACGCAGTATTTT. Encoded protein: CASSQAGGGTDTQYF.

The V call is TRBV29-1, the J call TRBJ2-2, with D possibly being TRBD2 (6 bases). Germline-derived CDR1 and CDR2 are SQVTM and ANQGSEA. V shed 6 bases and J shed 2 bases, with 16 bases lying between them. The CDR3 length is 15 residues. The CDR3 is CSVSWASANTGELFF. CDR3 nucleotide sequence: TGCAGCGTCTCCTGGGCTAGCGCTAACACCGGGGAGCTGTTTTTT.

CDR3 loop: CAISERQGVLEKLFF. The CDR3 coding sequence is TGTGCCATCAGTGAAAGACAGGGCGTTTTAGAAAAACTGTTTTTT. J is TRBJ1-4 and V is TRBV10-3; 7 bases are a match to TRBD1. The CDR3 sequence is 15 residues long. V was clipped by 3 bases and J by 8 bases; unmatched bases: 9. Germline V gene lookup returns CDR1 ENHRY and CDR2 SYGVKD.

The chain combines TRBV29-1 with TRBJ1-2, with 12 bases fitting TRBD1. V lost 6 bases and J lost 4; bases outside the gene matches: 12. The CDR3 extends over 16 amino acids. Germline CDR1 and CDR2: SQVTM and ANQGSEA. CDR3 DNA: TGCAGCGTGGCCGGGACAGGGGGCGATTCTTCCTATGGCTACACCTTC. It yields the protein CSVAGTGGDSSYGYTF.

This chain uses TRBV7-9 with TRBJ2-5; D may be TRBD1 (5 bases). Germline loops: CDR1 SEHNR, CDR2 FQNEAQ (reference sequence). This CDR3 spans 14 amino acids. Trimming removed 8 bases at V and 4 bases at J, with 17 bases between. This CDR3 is CASHQAGLAETQYF. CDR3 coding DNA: TGTGCCAGCCACCAAGCAGGGCTCGCAGAGACCCAGTACTTC. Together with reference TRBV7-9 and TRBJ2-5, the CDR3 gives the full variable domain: DTGVSQNPRHKITKRGQNVTFRCDPISEHNRLYWYRQTLGQGPEFLTYFQNEAQLEKSRLLSDRFSAERPKGSFSTLEIQRTEQGDSAMYLCASHQAGLAETQYFGPGTRLLVL.

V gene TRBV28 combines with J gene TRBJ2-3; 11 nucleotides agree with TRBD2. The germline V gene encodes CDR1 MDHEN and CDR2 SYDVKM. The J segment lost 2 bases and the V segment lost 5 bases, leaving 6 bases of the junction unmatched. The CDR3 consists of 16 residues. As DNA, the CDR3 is TGTGCCAGCAGTCTCACGACTAGCGGGGACACAGATACGCAGTATTTT. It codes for CASSLTTSGDTDTQYF.

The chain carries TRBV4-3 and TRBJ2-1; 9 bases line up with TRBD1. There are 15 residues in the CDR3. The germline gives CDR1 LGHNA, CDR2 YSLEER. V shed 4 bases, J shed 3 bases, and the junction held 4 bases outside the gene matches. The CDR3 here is CASSPMTGGYNEQFF. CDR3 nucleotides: TGCGCCAGCAGCCCCATGACAGGGGGCTACAATGAGCAGTTCTTC.

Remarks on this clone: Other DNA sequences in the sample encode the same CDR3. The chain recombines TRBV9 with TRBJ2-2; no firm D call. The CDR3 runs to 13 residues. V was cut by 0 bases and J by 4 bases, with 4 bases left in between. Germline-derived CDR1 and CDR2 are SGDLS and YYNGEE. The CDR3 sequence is CASSVVGTGELFF. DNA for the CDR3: TGTGCCAGCAGCGTAGTGGGCACCGGGGAGCTGTTTTTT.

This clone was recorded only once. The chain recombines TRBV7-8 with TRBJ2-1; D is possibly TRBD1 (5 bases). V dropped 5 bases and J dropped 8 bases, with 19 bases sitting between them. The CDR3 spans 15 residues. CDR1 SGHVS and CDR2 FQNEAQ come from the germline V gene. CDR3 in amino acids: CASSIPTTGQDEQFF. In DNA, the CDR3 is TGTGCCAGCAGCATCCCTACTACAGGACAAGATGAGCAGTTCTTC.

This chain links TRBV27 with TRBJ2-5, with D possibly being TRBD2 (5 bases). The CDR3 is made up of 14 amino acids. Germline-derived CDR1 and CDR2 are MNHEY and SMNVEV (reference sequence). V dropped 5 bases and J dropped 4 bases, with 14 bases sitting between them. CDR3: CASSPLGLGETQYF. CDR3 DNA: TGTGCCAGCAGTCCCCTAGGACTCGGAGAGACCCAGTACTTC.